The 23 T cell receptor beta chains listed next were all sequenced from one sample in a study of cytomegalovirus exposure and HLA in healthy donors. The primer mix had 60 Vbeta and 13 Jbeta primers. Here immunoSEQ multiplex PCR was the method, and the copy in TCRdb shows in-frame clones only, minus some. The sample consists of 120,000 to 150,000 clones, around three quarters of them appearing once. Sequenced material: PBMCs. The receptors come from a man aged 40-55 years in good health and CMV-seropositive.

The chain combines TRBV13 with TRBJ2-6; 7 bases align to TRBD1. The J segment lost 2 bases and the V segment lost 3 bases, leaving 1 base of the junction unmatched. The germline CDR1 and CDR2 sequences are PRHDT and FYEKMQ (reference sequence). The CDR3 runs 15 residues. The CDR3 here is CASSFQGAGANVLTF. CDR3 DNA: TGTGCCAGCAGCTTTCAGGGGGCTGGGGCCAACGTCCTGACTTTC.

The V and J genes are TRBV6-5 and TRBJ1-1; D remains ambiguous. This CDR3 region has 15 residues. The germline CDR1 and CDR2 sequences are MNHEY and SVGAGI. Trimming cost V 6 bases and J 1 base, with 15 bases left between them. CDR3 residues: CASSHVPTGNTEAFF. Written as DNA, the CDR3 is TGTGCCAGCAGCCATGTACCTACGGGGAACACTGAAGCTTTCTTT.

The chain employs TRBV6-5 and TRBJ2-7; TRBD2 agrees at 9 bases. CDR3 length equals 15 residues. Trimming at V came to 4 bases and at J to 4 bases, leaving 8 bases not matched to a gene. CDR1 and CDR2 from the germline V gene are MNHEY and SVGAGI. The CDR3 spells CASSWSQREDYEQYF. The DNA of the CDR3 is TGTGCCAGCAGTTGGAGCCAGCGGGAGGATTACGAGCAGTACTTC.

The V call is TRBV5-1, the J call TRBJ1-1; D gene uncertain. The CDR3 is made up of 15 amino acids. Germline CDR1 reads SGHRS; CDR2 reads YFSETQ. V lost 0 bases and J lost 1, with 10 bases in between. CDR3 sequence: CASSLAVLQNTEAFF. CDR3 sequence (DNA): TGCGCCAGCAGCTTGGCCGTCTTACAGAACACTGAAGCTTTCTTT.

This clone occurred a few times. The CDR3 is CASIPTPGQGVPNTGELFF. The CDR3, as DNA: TGTGCCAGTATCCCCACCCCGGGACAGGGGGTACCTAACACCGGGGAGCTGTTTTTT. V and J are TRBV19 and TRBJ2-2; the match to TRBD1 covers 11 bases. Unmatched junction bases numbered 15, after V lost 7 bases and J lost 2 bases. Germline lookup yields CDR1 LNHDA and CDR2 SQIVND (reference sequence). The CDR3 spans 19 residues.

The V call is TRBV6-5, the J call TRBJ2-5; maybe TRBD1 (6 bases). This CDR3 contains 13 residues. The germline gives CDR1 MNHEY, CDR2 SVGAGI. Trimming cost V 10 bases and J 1 base, with 13 bases left between them. CDR3 amino acids: CATNGQPQETQYF. The CDR3 region has the DNA TGTGCCACCAACGGACAGCCCCAAGAGACCCAGTACTTC.

This chain uses TRBV27 with TRBJ2-5; 8 bases align to TRBD1. Germline V gene lookup returns CDR1 MNHEY and CDR2 SMNVEV (reference sequence). Trimming removed 4 bases from V and 6 bases from J; junction bases left unmatched: 13. This CDR3 is 16 amino acids long. The CDR3 reads CASSSAGTGSSQTQYF. For the CDR3, the DNA is TGTGCCAGCAGTTCGGCCGGGACAGGTAGCAGTCAGACCCAGTACTTC.

This clone has a handful of counts. The rearrangement uses TRBV7-9 and TRBJ2-3, with 7 bases lining up with TRBD2. The CDR3 has 17 residues. V shed 5 bases and J 6 bases; nucleotides not matched to a gene: 17. Germline values: CDR1 SEHNR, CDR2 FQNEAQ (reference sequence). The CDR3 coding sequence is TGTGCCAGCAGCCCAACCTTCCTAGCGGTCCCCCCCGATACGCAGTATTTT. Translation: CASSPTFLAVPPDTQYF.

The chain uses TRBV9 and TRBJ1-1; 7 bases agree with TRBD1. Germline V gene sequence: CDR1 SGDLS, CDR2 YYNGEE. Unmatched junction bases numbered 1, after V lost 1 base and J lost 4 bases. The CDR3 length is 13 residues. This chain's CDR3 is CASSVTGVTEAFF. The CDR3 DNA sequence: TGTGCCAGCAGCGTAACAGGGGTCACTGAAGCTTTCTTT.

This clone was found a few times. The chain is built from TRBV9 and TRBJ1-2, with 10 bases that match TRBD1. This CDR3 is built from 17 residues. CDR1 is SGDLS, CDR2 YYNGEE, per germline. The J segment lost 4 bases and the V segment lost 2 bases, leaving 11 bases of the junction unmatched. CDR3 sequence (DNA): TGTGCCAGCAGCGTCGAGGGGGAGACAGGGGGCAGCTATGGCTACACCTTC. Translated, it gives CASSVEGETGGSYGYTF. The full variable domain, rest sourced from reference TRBV9 and TRBJ1-2, is DSGVTQTPKHLITATGQRVTLRCSPRSGDLSVYWYQQSLDQGLQFLIQYYNGEERAKGNILERFSAQQFPDLHSELNLSSLELGDSALYFCASSVEGETGGSYGYTFGSGTRLTVV.

V usage is TRBV27 and J usage is TRBJ2-7; 11 bases match TRBD1. The V gene end was trimmed by 6 bases and the J gene end by 4 bases; junction bases not matched to a gene: 11. The CDR3 length is 16 residues. From germline, CDR1 is MNHEY and CDR2 SMNVEV (reference sequence). CDR3 sequence (DNA): TGTGCCAGCAGCCCGCTAGGACAGGGGGCCCCTTACGAGCAGTACTTC. Translating it yields CASSPLGQGAPYEQYF.

As for this clone: An end of the junction differs from the germline gene, which may be a read error. The chain recombines TRBV7-9 with TRBJ1-1; no definite D call. Germline V lookup: CDR1 SEHNR, CDR2 FQNEAQ (reference sequence). This CDR3 contains 12 residues. The CDR3 DNA reads as TGTTCCAGCAGCCGACCGGCCAGGCCGGCTTTCTTT. Residues: CSSSRPARPAFF.

V is TRBV5-1 and J is TRBJ2-7, with 10 bases identical to TRBD2. This CDR3 is built from 16 residues. V was pared by 4 bases and J by 0 bases, with 7 bases of the junction left unmatched. Germline CDR1 SGHRS, CDR2 YFSETQ. The CDR3 here is CASSLQLAGSSYEQYF. The DNA for the CDR3 is TGCGCCAGCAGCCTACAACTAGCGGGGAGCTCCTACGAGCAGTACTTC.

V usage is TRBV6-1 and J usage is TRBJ1-2; 10 positions match TRBD1. The CDR3 consists of 15 residues. CDR1 and CDR2 from the germline V gene are MNHNS and SASEGT. V shed 8 bases and J 7 bases; nucleotides not matched to a gene: 13. CDR3: CASVQTGQGIGGYTF. The CDR3 bases are TGTGCCAGCGTTCAAACGGGACAGGGGATAGGTGGCTACACCTTC.

This clone was counted between two and nine times. The rearrangement uses TRBV6-5 and TRBJ2-7; 10 bases line up with TRBD1. The CDR3 runs 15 residues. Germline V gene sequence: CDR1 MNHEY, CDR2 SVGAGI. The V and J ends lost 6 bases and 9 bases, in that order; junction bases with no gene match: 14. CDR3 protein: CASSPPGQGTRPQYF. CDR3 coding DNA: TGTGCCAGCAGCCCTCCGGGACAGGGGACTCGGCCGCAGTACTTC.

The chain couples TRBV28 to TRBJ2-2; tentative D call: TRBD2 (6 bases). Between the trimmed V and J ends, which lost 6 bases and 5 bases, there was a span of 13 bases. The CDR3 length is 14 residues. Germline assignment: CDR1 MDHEN and CDR2 SYDVKM. Written as DNA, the CDR3 is TGTGCCAGCAGAGTGGCGGGGCCAACCGGGGAGCTGTTTTTT. It codes for CASRVAGPTGELFF.

This chain uses TRBV11-1 with TRBJ2-2, with 8 positions matching TRBD1. This CDR3 region has 15 residues. Germline loops: CDR1 SGHAT, CDR2 FQDESV (reference sequence). V lost 3 bases and J lost 7; bases outside the gene matches: 7. CDR3 protein: CASSFIQGESGELFF. CDR3 bases: TGTGCCAGCAGCTTTATACAGGGGGAAAGCGGGGAGCTGTTTTTT.

The chain couples TRBV5-1 to TRBJ2-2; possible D gene TRBD2, 6 bases. Trimming left V 1 base short and J 1 base short, with 8 bases between. This CDR3 region has 15 residues. Germline CDR1 SGHRS, CDR2 YFSETQ. The CDR3 DNA reads TGCGCCAGCAGCTTGAGACTAGAGAACACCGGGGAGCTGTTTTTT. Translating gives CASSLRLENTGELFF.

The chain recombines TRBV29-1 with TRBJ1-2; TRBD1 is a possible D gene (5 bases). This CDR3 has 15 residues. Germline V gives CDR1 SQVTM, CDR2 ANQGSEA. Trimming removed 0 bases at V and 4 bases at J, with 15 bases between. CDR3 sequence: CSVEESTGQGYGYTF. CDR3 in DNA: TGCAGCGTTGAAGAGTCGACCGGCCAGGGCTATGGCTACACCTTC. Full variable domain (missing parts from reference TRBV29-1 and TRBJ1-2): SAVISQKPSRDICQRGTSLTIQCQVDSQVTMMFWYRQQPGQSLTLIATANQGSEATYESGFVIDKFPISRPNLTFSTLTVSNMSPEDSSIYLCSVEESTGQGYGYTFGSGTRLTVV.

As concerns this clone: One end of the junction varies from germline; a read error may be responsible. V usage is TRBV7-3 and J usage is TRBJ2-3; possible D gene TRBD2, 5 bases. The CDR3 runs to 12 residues. The germline CDR1 and CDR2 sequences are SGHTA and FQGTGA. The CDR3 region is CSSSPGTDTQYF. The DNA for the CDR3 is TGTTCCAGCAGCCCGGGGACAGATACGCAGTATTTT.

The gene calls are TRBV6-4 and TRBJ2-2; TRBD1 matches at 7 bases. V dropped 7 bases and J dropped 1; count of bases not matched to a gene: 6. This CDR3 spans 15 amino acids. Germline CDR1 reads MRHNA; CDR2 reads SNTAGT. The CDR3 sequence is CASKWDSQNTGELFF. The CDR3 DNA follows: TGTGCCAGCAAGTGGGACAGTCAGAACACCGGGGAGCTGTTTTTT.

The chain links TRBV27 to TRBJ1-2, with D uncertain. The CDR3 length is 16 residues. Trimming removed 7 bases from V and 3 bases from J, with 21 bases in between. Per the germline V gene, CDR1 is MNHEY and CDR2 is SMNVEV (reference sequence). CDR3 protein: CASTPRFGRGDYGYTF. CDR3 nucleotide sequence: TGTGCCAGCACCCCTCGGTTCGGTCGCGGGGACTATGGCTACACCTTC.

The rearrangement links TRBV7-2 to TRBJ1-4; D perhaps matches TRBD1 (5 bases). CDR1 and CDR2 (germline): SGHTA, FQGNSA. Trimming stripped 1 base from V and 7 bases from J, with 10 bases between. This CDR3 is 14 amino acids long. CDR3 region: CASSLGGFREKLFF. In DNA, the CDR3 is TGTGCCAGCAGCTTAGGGGGCTTTCGTGAAAAACTGTTTTTT.